The 25 T cell receptor beta chains below were found in one sample sequenced in a study of metastatic and nonmetastatic thyroid tumors. No treatment had been given to any patient before thyroid surgery. With MiXCR, TCRdb reprocessed the PCR reads. Found here are roughly 61,000 clones, about 4% of them singletons; the top ten hold 20% to 25%. Material for sequencing was blood. These receptors all stem from a female donor with papillary thyroid cancer or a benign thyroid nodule (not recorded which). Some clones in this sample may be carry-over from other donors' samples.

The table lists this clone with many counts. The chain is built from TRBV11-3 and TRBJ2-5, with D possibly TRBD1 on 6 matching bases. V was pared by 5 bases and J by 7 bases, with 14 bases between. Germline CDR1 reads SGHNT; CDR2 reads YENEEA. This CDR3 is built from 13 residues. DNA of the CDR3: TGTGCCAGCAGCGGTACAGACAGGTGGACCCAGTACTTC. Protein product: CASSGTDRWTQYF.

This clone occurred a few times. This rearrangement joins TRBV10-3 to TRBJ1-2; D is possibly TRBD1 (5 bases). Deletions cut 8 bases from V and 7 bases from J, with 17 bases between. The CDR3 consists of 13 residues. Germline assignment: CDR1 ENHRY and CDR2 SYGVKD. CDR3 coding DNA: TGTGCCATCGGGGGAGGGCTGGACTGTGGCTACACCTTC. Protein product: CAIGGGLDCGYTF.

There are a few counts of this clone. A junction end diverges from the germline sequence, so it may reflect a read error. The CDR3 nucleotides read TGTGCCAGCAGCCTAAGCTCGAGCACAGGTACGCAGTATTTT. Protein product: CASSLSSSTGTQYF. The chain has TRBV7-9 and TRBJ2-3; D perhaps matches TRBD1 (5 bases). Germline V gene sequence: CDR1 SEHNR, CDR2 FQNEAQ (reference sequence). This CDR3 has 14 residues.

This clone was detected only a few times. V is TRBV19 and J is TRBJ2-1; 9 nucleotides line up with TRBD1. The V gene's germline CDR1 is LNHDA and CDR2 SQIVND (reference sequence). The V segment lost 5 bases and the J segment 5 bases; nucleotides outside the gene matches: 13. This CDR3 is 17 amino acids long. This CDR3 is CASSPDRGTLSNNEQFF. CDR3 bases: TGTGCCAGTAGTCCAGACAGGGGGACACTTAGTAACAATGAGCAGTTCTTC.

This rearrangement joins TRBV20-1 to TRBJ2-6; TRBD1 agrees at 7 bases. The V gene's germline CDR1 is DFQATT and CDR2 SNEGSKA (reference sequence). The length of the CDR3 is 16 residues. The DNA for the CDR3 is TGCGGTTTCGACAGGGCCCACTCTGCTGGGGCCAACGTCCTGACTTTC. Translated: CGFDRAHSAGANVLTF.

This clone was seen more than once but under ten times. In DNA, the CDR3 is TGTGCCAGCAAACGGACAGGGTCCCACGAGCAGTACTTC. Translating gives CASKRTGSHEQYF. The chain has TRBV12-3 or TRBV12-4 and TRBJ2-7, with 8 positions matching TRBD1. Trimming took 7 bases from V and 5 from J; bases not matched to a gene: 7. The CDR3 is made up of 13 amino acids.

There are many counts of this clone. The rearrangement uses TRBV6-1 and TRBJ2-7; D gene ambiguous. Germline lookup yields CDR1 MNHNS and CDR2 SASEGT. The V end lost 5 bases, the J end lost 0 bases, and 11 bases lay between the germline ends. There are 14 residues in the CDR3. Here the CDR3 DNA reads TGTGCCAGCAGTCAAAACAAGGCCTCCTACGAGCAGTACTTC. This codes for CASSQNKASYEQYF.

At least ten counts were recorded for this clone. The chain couples TRBV5-1 to TRBJ2-3; D is possibly TRBD2 (6 bases). The CDR3 has 17 amino acids. The V end lost 0 bases, the J end lost 3 bases, and 17 bases lay between the germline ends. CDR1 is SGHRS and CDR2 is YFSETQ in the germline V gene. This chain's CDR3 is CASSLAPAGAVTDTQYF. As DNA, the CDR3 is TGCGCCAGCAGCTTGGCCCCAGCGGGCGCGGTGACAGATACGCAGTATTTT.

The table lists this clone with many counts. A single base separates this from a much larger clone, so it may be a read error. This rearrangement joins TRBV5-1 to TRBJ2-2; D ambiguous. The V end was cut by 3 bases, the J end by 4 bases, with 10 bases between. There are 14 residues in the CDR3. Per germline, CDR1 SGHRS and CDR2 YFSETQ. The CDR3 loop reads CASSSAVTTGELFF. CDR3 in DNA: TGCGCCAGCAGCTCGGCCGTGACCACCGGGGAGCTGTTTTTT.

This clone was found many times. V gene TRBV6-1 combines with J gene TRBJ2-2; 11 positions match TRBD2. The CDR3 is 16 amino acids. The V gene's germline CDR1 is MNHNS and CDR2 SASEGT. Trimming removed 6 bases from V and 0 bases from J; junction bases left unmatched: 3. The chain's CDR3 is CASSPGLAANTGELFF. The DNA of the CDR3 is TGTGCCAGCAGCCCGGGACTAGCGGCGAACACCGGGGAGCTGTTTTTT.

This clone was observed many times. The chain employs TRBV5-4 and TRBJ2-6, with TRBD1 as a possible D gene (5 bases). The CDR3 is 20 amino acids. Trimming took off 2 bases at V and 0 bases at J, with 21 bases between the two ends. CDR1 and CDR2 (germline): SGHNT, YYREEE (reference sequence). CDR3 DNA sequence: TGTGCCAGCAGCTTAAAACTAACAATGACAGACCACTCTGGGGCCAACGTCCTGACTTTC. Translation gives CASSLKLTMTDHSGANVLTF.

This clone was counted a few times. CDR3 loop: CSARDHRDTIINYGYTF. CDR3 DNA sequence: TGCAGTGCTAGAGATCACCGGGACACCATTATTAACTATGGCTACACCTTC. V gene TRBV20-1 combines with J gene TRBJ1-2, with D maybe TRBD1 (6 bases). Between the trimmed V and J ends, which lost 0 bases and 1 base, there was a span of 18 bases. The germline gives CDR1 DFQATT, CDR2 SNEGSKA (reference sequence). The CDR3 has 17 residues.

The genes are TRBV20-1 and TRBJ2-3; 7 bases fit TRBD2. V shed 7 bases, J shed 2 bases, and the junction held 6 bases outside the gene matches. CDR3 size: 13 residues. Germline V gene data show CDR1 as DFQATT and CDR2 as SNEGSKA (reference sequence). The CDR3 sequence is CSVGEGLTDTQYF. CDR3 bases: TGCAGTGTAGGGGAGGGCCTCACAGATACGCAGTATTTT.

This clone occurred many times. The chain couples TRBV2 to TRBJ1-1; 7 bases map to TRBD1. Germline trimming cut 6 bases from V and 5 bases from J; bases unmatched to any gene: 12. Germline CDR1 and CDR2: SNHLY and FYNNEI. There are 15 residues in the CDR3. CDR3 DNA: TGTGCCAGCAGCCTATACCGACAGGGAAGTACTGAAGCTTTCTTT. Residues: CASSLYRQGSTEAFF. Together with reference TRBV2 and TRBJ1-1, the CDR3 gives the full variable domain: EPEVTQTPSHQVTQMGQEVILRCVPISNHLYFYWYRQILGQKVEFLVSFYNNEISEKSEIFDDQFSVERPDGSNFTLKIRSTKLEDSAMYFCASSLYRQGSTEAFFGQGTRLTVV.

This clone was recorded many times. Given a much more abundant clone one base away, this may be a read error. Other DNA sequences in this sample translate to the same CDR3. This chain connects TRBV7-2 to TRBJ2-1; D ambiguous. The CDR3 is made up of 13 amino acids. Germline V gene sequence: CDR1 SGHTA, CDR2 FQGNSA. The CDR3 nucleotides are TGTGCCAGCAGCCCCGACCATTACAACGAGCAGTTCTTC. It yields the protein CASSPDHYNEQFF.

This clone appeared many times. The chain joins TRBV7-8 to TRBJ2-3, with 14 bases aligning to TRBD2. Germline-derived CDR1 and CDR2 are SGHVS and FQNEAQ. This CDR3 region has 17 residues. V lost 6 bases, J lost 5 bases, and 10 bases stayed unmatched. CDR3 nucleotides: TGTGCCAGCAGTTATGCCGGGACTAGCGGGAGCCGAGATACGCAGTATTTT. Translated, it gives CASSYAGTSGSRDTQYF.

The chain couples TRBV20-1 to TRBJ2-5; D uncertain. V lost 5 bases and J lost 1, with 14 bases in between. The germline gives CDR1 DFQATT, CDR2 SNEGSKA (reference sequence). This CDR3 has 14 amino acids. The CDR3 DNA follows: TGCAGTGCTCGGTCAGGTAAGTGCCAAGAGACCCAGTACTTC. Translated, it gives CSARSGKCQETQYF.

The V gene is TRBV7-9, the J gene TRBJ2-1; 10 positions agree with TRBD2. The CDR3 consists of 18 residues. Trimming removed 3 bases from V and 2 bases from J; junction bases left unmatched: 10. CDR1 and CDR2 from the germline V gene are SEHNR and FQNEAQ (reference sequence). CDR3 sequence (DNA): TGTGCCAGCAGCTTTACCGGGACTAGCGTTAGCCCCTACAATGAGCAGTTCTTC. Its protein is CASSFTGTSVSPYNEQFF.

The table lists this clone with many counts. The J gene is TRBJ2-7, the V gene TRBV4-1; D is unclear. The CDR3 runs to 14 residues. V lost 2 bases and J lost 4, with 12 bases in between. Germline values: CDR1 MGHRA, CDR2 YSYEKL. CDR3 nucleotides: TGCGCCAGCAGCCAATTTCCCTTTGAGTACGAGCAGTACTTC. It is translated as CASSQFPFEYEQYF.

This clone appeared many times. V and J are TRBV30 and TRBJ2-4; 7 bases align to TRBD1. With V trimmed by 6 bases and J by 6 bases, 8 bases remained unmatched. Germline V lookup: CDR1 GTSNPN, CDR2 SVGIG (reference sequence). The CDR3 consists of 13 residues. CDR3 protein: CACYTGTANIQYF. The CDR3 DNA sequence: TGTGCCTGCTACACCGGGACAGCAAACATTCAGTACTTC.

A few counts support this clone. Written as DNA, the CDR3 is TGCGCCAGCAGCCCCCCGTGGGGAATGTTTGAGACCCAGTACTTC. It is translated as CASSPPWGMFETQYF. The J gene is TRBJ2-5, the V gene TRBV5-1; D uncertain. The length of the CDR3 is 15 residues. The V gene's germline CDR1 is SGHRS and CDR2 YFSETQ. Trimming removed 4 bases at V and 5 bases at J, with 18 bases between.

The sample holds many counts of this clone. CDR3 DNA sequence: TGTGCCAGCAGTTCCTACACTTTACGGACTAGCGGTAGCACAGATACGCAGTATTTT. Residues: CASSSYTLRTSGSTDTQYF. This chain connects TRBV27 to TRBJ2-3; 10 nucleotides align to TRBD2. The junction had 13 bases not matched to a gene; V was cut back by 4 bases and J by 0 bases. This CDR3 has 19 residues. Germline assignment: CDR1 MNHEY and CDR2 SMNVEV (reference sequence).

The chain recombines TRBV7-3 with TRBJ2-2; 8 bases are shared with TRBD1. Trimming took 4 bases from V and 4 from J; bases not matched to a gene: 5. CDR3 size: 15 residues. Germline V gene data show CDR1 as SGHTA and CDR2 as FQGTGA. The DNA for the CDR3 is TGTGCCAGCAGCTCGGACAGGGCGGGCACCGGGGAGCTGTTTTTT. Translation: CASSSDRAGTGELFF.

This clone was detected only a few times. The chain links TRBV28 to TRBJ1-1; 9 bases are a match to TRBD1. Germline values: CDR1 MDHEN, CDR2 SYDVKM. The V and J ends lost 7 bases and 5 bases, in that order; junction bases with no gene match: 11. CDR3 size: 15 residues. CDR3 sequence (DNA): TGTGCCAGCAATGGGGACAGGGATTTCGGGACTGAAGCTTTCTTT. Translation: CASNGDRDFGTEAFF.

This clone was observed many times. This sequence joins TRBV3-1 and TRBJ2-7, with 11 positions matching TRBD2. Germline V CDR1 and CDR2: LGHDT, YNNKEL (reference sequence). V trimming: 2 bases; J trimming: 6 bases; junction bases outside the gene matches: 3. The CDR3 spans 14 residues. The CDR3 nucleotides read TGTGCCAGCAGCCAAATAGCGGGAGGGGGCGAGCAGTACTTC. It specifies CASSQIAGGGEQYF.